This T cell receptor (beta chain) emerged from a study of T cell responses to AZD1222 COVID-19 vaccine. General study results and limits: Donors were mostly white British, more females; clonal diversity possibly underestimated. CD4 TCRs associated with vaccination spanned spike, dominating at 160-218 and 743-854. Reportedly, nearly half the spike-specific TCRs target unmutated variant regions. Sampling captured repertoires only after the peak T cell response.

Germline V gene data show CDR1 as SEHNR and CDR2 as FQNEAQ (reference sequence). The CDR3 runs to 17 residues. V was clipped by 5 bases and J by 6 bases, with 25 bases between them. Profiling relied on immunoSEQ multiplex PCR, and the TCRdb table lists in-frame clones only, not all of them. The sample lists around 160,000 clones; approximately 88% were seen once. Comments on this clone: Its antigen is still unknown.

This TCR was recovered from an adult in good health. This chain connects TRBV7-9 to TRBJ2-5; possibly TRBD1 or TRBD2 for D (5 bases each). The sequencing here drew on peripheral blood, taken on day 0 of AZD1222 vaccination. The CDR3 coding sequence is TGTGCCAGCAGCGGGTTGCTAGGGGCTGAGGGTCCGAAGACCCAGTACTTC. As protein: CASSGLLGAEGPKTQYF. Together with reference TRBV7-9 and TRBJ2-5, the CDR3 gives the full variable domain: DTGVSQNPRHKITKRGQNVTFRCDPISEHNRLYWYRQTLGQGPEFLTYFQNEAQLEKSRLLSDRFSAERPKGSFSTLEIQRTEQGDSAMYLCASSGLLGAEGPKTQYFGPGTRLLVL.